The rows below give T cell receptor beta chains drawn from one sample of a study of blood T cell repertoires in COVID-19. This table comes from immunoSEQ multiplex PCR, and its TCRdb copy is limited to in-frame clones, with some not included. The sample lists 210,000 or so clones; roughly four fifths were seen once. The sample consisted of peripheral blood. These receptors all come from a woman aged 40 to 50 with acute or convalescent COVID-19. Both conserved end residues are part of each CDR3. A D gene is named only where the DNA matches it firmly. For some rows the clone size is stated as once, few or many, or as a class when expanded; others skip it.

NA	TRBD1	TRBJ1-1	TRBV5-1	TGCGCCAGCAGCCAGCAGCCGGGGACAGGGGGCTCGGGCACTGAAGCTTTCTTT	CASSQQPGTGGSGTEAFF
NA	TRBD1	TRBJ1-6	TRBV15	TGTGCCACCAGCAAGGACAGGGGTAATTCACCCCTCCACTTT	CATSKDRGNSPLHF
NA	TRBD2	TRBJ2-1	TRBV6-5	TGTGCCAGCACCAGCAGCGGGGGCCCCTACAATGAGCAGTTCTTC	CASTSSGGPYNEQFF
NA	NA	TRBJ2-1	TRBV2	TGTGCCAGCAGTGAAGGGAGCGGAGTCTACAATGAGCAGTTCTTC	CASSEGSGVYNEQFF
once	TRBD1	TRBJ1-3	TRBV6-5	TGTGCCAGCAGCCCGGGACAGTTCTCTGGAAACACCATATATTTT	CASSPGQFSGNTIYF
NA	NA	TRBJ2-1	TRBV11-2	TGTGCCAGCAGCTTGTCTAACAATGAGCAGTTCTTC	CASSLSNNEQFF
NA	TRBD2	TRBJ2-1	TRBV27	TGTGCCAGCAGCCTACGGGGGGGATACTACAATGAGCAGTTCTTC	CASSLRGGYYNEQFF
once	TRBD1	TRBJ1-2	TRBV12-5	TGTGCTAGTGGTTTGCTACAAGGGACAGGCAACTATGGCTACACCTTC	CASGLLQGTGNYGYTF
NA	NA	TRBJ1-3	TRBV7-9	TGTGCCAGCAGCTCCAGGGGAAGTGGAAACACCATATATTTT	CASSSRGSGNTIYF
NA	TRBD2	TRBJ2-1	TRBV19	TGTGCCACTAAGAGGGGACTAGCGGGGTTCTACAATGAGCAGTTCTTC	CATKRGLAGFYNEQFF
many	TRBD1	TRBJ1-2	TRBV19	TGTGCCAGTAATAACAGGGGTTATGGGAGCTACACCTTC	CASNNRGYGSYTF
few	NA	TRBJ1-1	TRBV5-4	TGTGCCAGCAGGCCCGCAGGGATATCTGAAGCTTTCTTT	CASRPAGISEAFF
NA	TRBD1	TRBJ1-1	TRBV7-9	TGTGCCAGCAGCTCCAACGGACAGGGATACGCTGAAGCTTTCTTT	CASSSNGQGYAEAFF
once	TRBD2	TRBJ2-7	TRBV6-2/TRBV6-3	TGTGCCAGCAGCCTAGGAACAACTAGCGGGACATTCTACGAGCAGTACTTC	CASSLGTTSGTFYEQYF
NA	NA	TRBJ1-1	TRBV19	TGTGCCAGTAGTTTTGAGGGTAGGACTGAAGCTTTCTTT	CASSFEGRTEAFF
few	TRBD1	TRBJ2-1	TRBV11-3	TGTGCCAGCAGCTTAGGGACAGGGGGTTACAATGAGCAGTTCTTC	CASSLGTGGYNEQFF
NA	TRBD1	TRBJ2-1	TRBV25-1	TGTGCCAGCAGTGATACAGGGGGCGCCTACAATGAGCAGTTCTTC	CASSDTGGAYNEQFF
NA	NA	TRBJ2-7	TRBV5-1	TGCGCCAGCAGCAGGGGCTACGAGCAGTACTTC	CASSRGYEQYF
NA	TRBD2	TRBJ2-1	TRBV27	TGTGCCAGCAGTTTCGGCGTAATAGCGGGGACCTACAATGAGCAGTTCTTC	CASSFGVIAGTYNEQFF
NA	NA	TRBJ2-1	TRBV29-1	TGCAGCGCCGCCGGGACAGGGGAGCTAGCGGGATCCTACAATGAGCAGTTCTTC	CSAAGTGELAGSYNEQFF
NA	TRBD1	TRBJ2-5	TRBV5-6	TGTGCCAGCAGCGCTCCGGGACAGACATCGGCCCAGTACTTC	CASSAPGQTSAQYF
NA	NA	TRBJ2-7	TRBV7-2	TGTGCCAGCAGACCCACAGGGCCCTACGAGCAGTACTTC	CASRPTGPYEQYF
NA	TRBD2	TRBJ2-7	TRBV10-2	TGCGCCAGCAGCGCAGGACTAGCGGCCCCCTACGAGCAGTACTTC	CASSAGLAAPYEQYF
NA	NA	TRBJ2-2	TRBV29-1	TGCAGCGTTGGTCGGACTCCGGGCGGGGAGCTGTTTTTT	CSVGRTPGGELFF
NA	NA	TRBJ2-1	TRBV19	TGTGCCAGTAGACTGTTCGGGAGTTCCTCCCCGAGCTCCTACAATGAGCAGTTCTTC	CASRLFGSSSPSSYNEQFF
NA	TRBD1	TRBJ2-7	TRBV5-4	TGTGCCAGCAGCTTCGGACAGGACTACGAGCAGTACTTC	CASSFGQDYEQYF
NA	NA	TRBJ2-7	TRBV15	TGTGCCACCAGCAGAGATCTGCAGGGGCACTACGAGCAGTACTTC	CATSRDLQGHYEQYF
few	TRBD2	TRBJ2-1	TRBV5-8	TGTGCCAGCAGTAAGGTAGGGGAGGGCGATGAGCAGTTCTTC	CASSKVGEGDEQFF